A selection of T cell receptor beta chains follows, all from one sample in a study of blood T cell repertoires in COVID-19. The protocol was immunoSEQ multiplex PCR, while the TCRdb copy is restricted to in-frame clones and leaves out a portion. The profile shows about 160,000 clones, 80% of them singletons. The sample was PBMCs or T cells enriched from blood (not recorded which). Receptor source: a woman aged 55-75 years who had recovered from COVID-19. Each CDR3 is given with its conserved first and last residue. D genes are given only for firm matches. Where a row states a size, it is once, few, many or the class of an expanded clone; other rows omit it.

D: -; size: -; J: TRBJ1-4; V: TRBV30; DNA: TGTGCCTGGACTAGAGGACAGCTTTCAGCAAAACTGTTTTTT; CDR3: CAWTRGQLSAKLFF
D: TRBD1; size: -; J: TRBJ1-2; V: TRBV4-1; DNA: TGCGCCAGCAGCCACCCGACAGGGACCTATGGCTACACCTTC; CDR3: CASSHPTGTYGYTF
D: TRBD2; size: -; J: TRBJ2-5; V: TRBV2; DNA: TGTGCCAGCAGCACACAAGACTTCCAGCGGGGGAACGAAGAGACCCAGTACTTC; CDR3: CASSTQDFQRGNEETQYF
D: TRBD2; size: -; J: TRBJ2-2; V: TRBV19; DNA: TGTGCCAGTAGTCCCGGACTAGCGTTGGAGCTGTTTTTT; CDR3: CASSPGLALELFF
D: -; size: -; J: TRBJ1-1; V: TRBV7-8; DNA: TGTGCCAGCAGCCGGACGACAGTTATGAACACTGAAGCTTTCTTT; CDR3: CASSRTTVMNTEAFF
D: -; size: few; J: TRBJ1-4; V: TRBV23-1; DNA: TGCGCCAGCAGTCAATCGGGCGAGGGTCCATCAGGGAGGGAGGAAGAAAAACTGTTTTTT; CDR3: CASSQSGEGPSGREEEKLFF
D: TRBD1; size: -; J: TRBJ2-5; V: TRBV30; DNA: TGTGCCTGGAGTGAAGACAGGGGGCAAGAGACCCAGTACTTC; CDR3: CAWSEDRGQETQYF
D: TRBD2; size: -; J: TRBJ2-1; V: TRBV9; DNA: TGTGCCAGCAGCGACGCCGGGACTAGCGGCAATGAGCAGTTCTTC; CDR3: CASSDAGTSGNEQFF
D: -; size: -; J: TRBJ1-1; V: TRBV18; DNA: TGTGCCAGCTCACCGAAGAATACAGGGAACACTGAAGCTTTCTTT; CDR3: CASSPKNTGNTEAFF
D: TRBD1; size: few; J: TRBJ1-2; V: TRBV2; DNA: TGTGCCAGCAGTCAAACAGGGGGCTGGAACTATGGCTACACCTTC; CDR3: CASSQTGGWNYGYTF
D: -; size: few; J: TRBJ1-6; V: TRBV7-8; DNA: TGTGCCAGCAGCTTAACGGGGTTTTCACCCCTCCACTTT; CDR3: CASSLTGFSPLHF
D: -; size: -; J: TRBJ1-2; V: TRBV9; DNA: TGTGCCAGCAGCTCTCAAACCGGGAACTCCTATGGCTACACCTTC; CDR3: CASSSQTGNSYGYTF
D: -; size: -; J: TRBJ1-2; V: TRBV3-1/TRBV3-2; DNA: TGTGCCAGCAGGCCCGGGACACCCTTAAACCATGGCTACACCTTC; CDR3: CASRPGTPLNHGYTF
D: TRBD1; size: once; J: TRBJ1-5; V: TRBV5-6; DNA: TGTGCCAGCAGCTTGGGAGGGACAGAATATCAGCCCCAGCATTTT; CDR3: CASSLGGTEYQPQHF
D: -; size: -; J: TRBJ2-2; V: TRBV6-5; DNA: TGTGCCAGCAGTTACTATGGCGGAACGAACACCGGGGAGCTGTTTTTT; CDR3: CASSYYGGTNTGELFF
D: TRBD1; size: -; J: TRBJ1-3; V: TRBV4-1; DNA: TGCGCCAGCAGCTCCAGCCTACGACAGGGGTCCACTGGAAACACCATATATTTT; CDR3: CASSSSLRQGSTGNTIYF
D: TRBD1; size: -; J: TRBJ1-6; V: TRBV5-1; DNA: TGCGCCAGCAGATCCGACAGGGTTTCACCCCTCCACTTT; CDR3: CASRSDRVSPLHF
D: TRBD1; size: few; J: TRBJ1-5; V: TRBV27; DNA: TGTGCCAGCCAGACAGGGGGCGGTCAGCCCCAGCATTTT; CDR3: CASQTGGGQPQHF
D: TRBD1; size: -; J: TRBJ1-4; V: TRBV6-5; DNA: TGTGCCAGCACCTCCCGGGACAGGTCTAATGAAAAACTGTTTTTT; CDR3: CASTSRDRSNEKLFF
D: -; size: -; J: TRBJ1-4; V: TRBV5-1; DNA: TGCGCCAGCAGCTTGGGGTCAGCAACTAATGAAAAACTGTTTTTT; CDR3: CASSLGSATNEKLFF
D: -; size: -; J: TRBJ1-2; V: TRBV10-1; DNA: TGCGCCAGCCCTGACTTACCTGAAAACTCCTATGGCTACACCTTC; CDR3: CASPDLPENSYGYTF
D: -; size: -; J: TRBJ1-2; V: TRBV6-6; DNA: TGTGCCAGCACGGACTCCGGGATCTATGGCTACACCTTC; CDR3: CASTDSGIYGYTF
D: TRBD1; size: -; J: TRBJ1-6; V: TRBV14; DNA: TGTGCCAGCAGCCCTAGACAGGGGTGGGATTCACCCCTCCACTTT; CDR3: CASSPRQGWDSPLHF
D: TRBD2; size: -; J: TRBJ2-1; V: TRBV5-1; DNA: TGCGCCAGCAGAGTCACTAGCGGGGAATACAATGAGCAGTTCTTC; CDR3: CASRVTSGEYNEQFF
D: TRBD1; size: -; J: TRBJ1-5; V: TRBV30; DNA: TGTGCCTGGACAGGGGGTGAATCCGGCAATCAGCCCCAGCATTTT; CDR3: CAWTGGESGNQPQHF